One sample yielded the 2 T cell receptor beta chains listed below, sequenced in a study of Ad26.COV2.S vaccination and SARS-CoV-2 variants. Sequencing used immunoSEQ multiplex PCR; TCRdb keeps in-frame clones, though not all of them. The repertoire holds about 680,000 clones, approximately 88% seen once, with about 1.5% in the top ten. Regarding treatment: 15 to 20 received Ad26.COV2.S at low or high dose, single or two shots; several received placebo; per-sample allocation not given. On day 63 after the first injection, vaccine and placebo recipients gave samples. The specimen was peripheral blood, collected in a trial of Ad26.COV2.S vaccine versus placebo. The receptors come from a person aged 18-65 years who received the Ad26.COV2.S COVID-19 vaccine or a placebo.

This chain joins TRBV19 and TRBJ2-3; 7 nucleotides match TRBD1. V trimming: 8 bases; J trimming: 2 bases; junction bases outside the gene matches: 13. Germline CDR1 is LNHDA and CDR2 is SQIVND (reference sequence). The CDR3 runs 16 residues. The CDR3 nucleotides read TGTGCCAGTCTGCGCCAAGGGGGACAGCCCACAGATACGCAGTATTTT. Its translation: CASLRQGGQPTDTQYF.

The rearrangement joins TRBV20-1 to TRBJ2-7; D not resolved. The CDR3 covers 11 residues. Deletions cut 3 bases from V and 6 bases from J, with 9 bases between. Germline assignment: CDR1 DFQATT and CDR2 SNEGSKA (reference sequence). The CDR3 here is CSASDLLEQYF. The CDR3 region has the DNA TGCAGTGCTAGCGACCTTCTCGAGCAGTACTTC.